This TCR beta chain was sequenced in a study of blood T cell repertoires in COVID-19. Study in general: Collection of acute and convalescent COVID-19 samples took place in the United States, Italy and Spain. PBMCs, B-cell-depleted T cells, or T cells were the source of the cDNA or gDNA that made up the material.

TCRdb's copy holds only in-frame clones and misses some; the assay was immunoSEQ multiplex PCR. The data show roughly 250,000 clones, 84% seen once. Trimming pared 0 bases from V and 3 bases from J, leaving 8 bases between. Per the germline V gene, CDR1 is SGHRS and CDR2 is YFSETQ. The CDR3 length is 14 residues. Sequenced input: peripheral blood. The chain is built from TRBV5-1 and TRBJ2-3; D not resolved. The origin of this receptor is a woman aged 40-49 years who had recovered from COVID-19. CDR3 residues: CASSLVQNTDTQYF. The CDR3 DNA reads as TGCGCCAGCAGCTTGGTCCAGAATACAGATACGCAGTATTTT.